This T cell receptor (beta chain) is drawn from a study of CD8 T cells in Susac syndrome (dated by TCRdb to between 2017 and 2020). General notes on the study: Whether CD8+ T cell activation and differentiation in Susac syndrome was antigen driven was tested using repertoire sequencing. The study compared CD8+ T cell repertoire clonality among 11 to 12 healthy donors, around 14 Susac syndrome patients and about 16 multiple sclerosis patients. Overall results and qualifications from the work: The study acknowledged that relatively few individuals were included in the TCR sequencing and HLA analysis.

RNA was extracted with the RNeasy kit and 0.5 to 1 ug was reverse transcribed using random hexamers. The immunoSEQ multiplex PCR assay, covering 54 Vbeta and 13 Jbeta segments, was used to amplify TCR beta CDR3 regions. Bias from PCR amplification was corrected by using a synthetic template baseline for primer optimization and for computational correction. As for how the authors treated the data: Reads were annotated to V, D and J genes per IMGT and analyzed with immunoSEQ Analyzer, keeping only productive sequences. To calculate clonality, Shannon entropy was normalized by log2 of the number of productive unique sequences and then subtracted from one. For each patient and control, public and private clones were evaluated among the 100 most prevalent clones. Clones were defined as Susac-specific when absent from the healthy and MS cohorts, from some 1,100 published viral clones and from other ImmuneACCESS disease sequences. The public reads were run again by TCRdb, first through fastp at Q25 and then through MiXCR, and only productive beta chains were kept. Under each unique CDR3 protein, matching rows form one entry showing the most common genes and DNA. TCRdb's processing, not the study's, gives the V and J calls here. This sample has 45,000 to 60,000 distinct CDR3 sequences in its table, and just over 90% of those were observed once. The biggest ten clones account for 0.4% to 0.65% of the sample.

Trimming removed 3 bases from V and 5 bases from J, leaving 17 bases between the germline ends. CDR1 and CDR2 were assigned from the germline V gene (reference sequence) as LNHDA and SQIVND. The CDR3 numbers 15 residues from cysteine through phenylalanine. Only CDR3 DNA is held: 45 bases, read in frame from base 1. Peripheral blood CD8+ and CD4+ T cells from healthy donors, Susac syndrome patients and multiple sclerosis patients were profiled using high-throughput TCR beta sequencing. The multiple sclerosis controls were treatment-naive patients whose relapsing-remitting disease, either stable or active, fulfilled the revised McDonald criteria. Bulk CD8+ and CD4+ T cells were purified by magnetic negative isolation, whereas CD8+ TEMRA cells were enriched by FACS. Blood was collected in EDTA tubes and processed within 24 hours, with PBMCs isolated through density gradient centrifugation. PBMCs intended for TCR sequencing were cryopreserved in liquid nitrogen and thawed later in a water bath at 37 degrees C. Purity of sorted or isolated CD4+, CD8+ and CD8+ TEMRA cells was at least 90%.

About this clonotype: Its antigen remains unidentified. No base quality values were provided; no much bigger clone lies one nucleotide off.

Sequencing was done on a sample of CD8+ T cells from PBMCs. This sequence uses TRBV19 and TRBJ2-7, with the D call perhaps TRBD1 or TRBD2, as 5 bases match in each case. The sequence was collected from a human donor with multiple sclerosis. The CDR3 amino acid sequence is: CASSILAGTLDEQYF. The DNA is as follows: TGTGCCAGTAGTATCCTTGCCGGGACCCTCGACGAGCAGTACTTC.